This T cell receptor (beta chain) emerged from a study of neurological immune-mediated disorders. This clonotype was recorded at least ten times. V lost 0 bases and J lost 0, with 7 bases in between. The germline gives CDR1 SGHKS, CDR2 YYEKEE (reference sequence). The CDR3 runs 16 residues. From the 5' RACE reads, TCRdb called clonotypes with MiXCR, one entry per CDR3 protein. Of approximately 130,000 distinct CDR3 sequences in the sample, approximately 3.2% were seen once. The sequence came from a woman in her 30s with multiple sclerosis. The sample comprised PBMCs. The V and J genes are TRBV5-5 and TRBJ2-6; no reliable D call. As DNA, the CDR3 is TGTGCCAGCAGCTTGGAGGGCAGCTCTGGGGCCAACGTCCTGACTTTC. Encoded protein: CASSLEGSSGANVLTF.